These T cell receptor beta chains were read from a single sample in a study of blood T cell repertoires in COVID-19. The data were produced by immunoSEQ multiplex PCR, yet TCRdb's version contains in-frame clones alone and is incomplete. The data show under 130,000 clones, roughly 80% seen once. Material for sequencing was peripheral blood. The receptors stem from an elderly woman with acute or convalescent COVID-19. CDR3s include the opening cysteine and the closing phenylalanine or tryptophan. Each record gives: CDR3 protein, CDR3 DNA, clone size, J gene, V gene, D gene. D genes are given only for firm matches. Not all rows give a size; the values are once, few, many and, for expanded clones, a class.

CASSIGGRGTEAFF | TGTGCCAGTAGTATCGGGGGGCGCGGCACTGAAGCTTTCTTT | many | TRBJ1-1 | TRBV19 | -
CASSLSPSSGGEQFF | TGCGCCAGCAGCTTGTCCCCGTCATCGGGAGGTGAGCAGTTCTTC | - | TRBJ2-1 | TRBV5-1 | TRBD2
CASSTIRNTEAFF | TGTGCCAGCAGTACCATCAGGAACACTGAAGCTTTCTTT | once | TRBJ1-1 | TRBV12-3/TRBV12-4 | -
CASTRGRPGTDTQYF | TGTGCCAGCACCAGGGGGCGGCCGGGCACAGATACGCAGTATTTT | - | TRBJ2-3 | TRBV9 | TRBD1
CASSSTAASYEQYF | TGTGCCAGCAGCTCTACAGCCGCTTCCTACGAGCAGTACTTC | - | TRBJ2-7 | TRBV7-2 | -
CASSTGPGNTIYF | TGTGCCAGCTCCACAGGGCCGGGAAACACCATATATTTT | - | TRBJ1-3 | TRBV18 | -
CASLLDRGNQPQHF | TGTGCCAGCTTATTGGACAGGGGAAATCAGCCCCAGCATTTT | - | TRBJ1-5 | TRBV2 | TRBD1
CASSQRNRGNTGELFF | TGTGCCAGCAGCCAACGCAACCGGGGAAACACCGGGGAGCTGTTTTTT | few | TRBJ2-2 | TRBV3-1/TRBV3-2 | -
CASSHGTSRHNEQFF | TGTGCCAGCAGCCACGGGACTAGCAGGCACAATGAGCAGTTCTTC | - | TRBJ2-1 | TRBV14 | TRBD2
CASSYAGGSGNTIYF | TGTGCCAGCAGTTACGCGGGTGGCTCTGGAAACACCATATATTTT | - | TRBJ1-3 | TRBV6-6 | -
CASSPGRASGSVYEQFF | TGTGCCAGCAGCCCCGGGCGGGCTAGCGGGAGTGTCTATGAGCAGTTCTTC | few | TRBJ2-1 | TRBV11-2 | TRBD2
CASSPSWAPSYNEQFF | TGTGCCAGCAGCCCGAGCTGGGCCCCCTCTTACAATGAGCAGTTCTTC | - | TRBJ2-1 | TRBV7-9 | -
CASTPFSSGANVLTF | TGTGCCAGCACCCCCTTCAGCTCTGGGGCCAACGTCCTGACTTTC | - | TRBJ2-6 | TRBV6-5 | -
CATRASGRGNEQFF | TGTGCCACCAGGGCTAGCGGGAGAGGTAATGAGCAGTTCTTC | - | TRBJ2-1 | TRBV24-1 | TRBD2
CASSDYSGTFWTNEQFF | TGTGCCAGCAGTGATTATTCCGGGACATTCTGGACCAATGAGCAGTTCTTC | - | TRBJ2-1 | TRBV6-1 | -
CASGGQLGEGYTF | TGTGCCAGCGGGGGACAGTTGGGCGAGGGCTACACCTTC | - | TRBJ1-2 | TRBV2 | TRBD1